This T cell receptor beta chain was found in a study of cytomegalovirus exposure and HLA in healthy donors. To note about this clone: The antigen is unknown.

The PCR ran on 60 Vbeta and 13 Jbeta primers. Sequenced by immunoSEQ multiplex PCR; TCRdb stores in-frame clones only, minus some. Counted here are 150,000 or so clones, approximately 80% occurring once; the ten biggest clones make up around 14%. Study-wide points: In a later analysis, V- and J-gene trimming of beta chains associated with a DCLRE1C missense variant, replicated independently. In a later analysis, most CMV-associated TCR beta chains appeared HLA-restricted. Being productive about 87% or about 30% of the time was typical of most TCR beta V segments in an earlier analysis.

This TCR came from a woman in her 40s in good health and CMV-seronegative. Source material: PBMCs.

The CDR3 loop is CASSLNTGELFF. DNA of the CDR3: TGCGCCAGCAGTTTAAACACCGGGGAGCTGTTTTTT. This rearrangement joins TRBV10-1 to TRBJ2-2, with unresolved D. The CDR3 sequence is 12 residues long. Germline CDR1 reads WNHNN; CDR2 reads SYGVQD (reference sequence). V was pared by 5 bases and J by 2 bases, with 3 bases between.